The clone carrying this TCR beta chain has at least ten counts. The antigen remains unidentified. V was trimmed by 1 base and J by 4 bases, leaving 10 bases between them. From germline, CDR1 is SGHTA and CDR2 FQGNSA. This CDR3 is built from 14 residues. This specimen belongs to a study of T cells in Graves' hyperthyroidism and ophthalmopathy. Patients showing uncontrolled infection, other autoimmune disease, pregnancy or lactation were ineligible. Findings and caveats of the study: Researchers found most expanded thyroid clonotypes above 0.001 in blood as well.

It was RNA transcripts that yielded the amplified TCR beta CDR3 regions. TCR CDR3 regions were first amplified by RT-PCR with HTBI primers. TCRdb redid the calling of the multiplex PCR reads with MiXCR, one entry per CDR3 protein. In the table there are about 360,000 distinct CDR3 sequences, roughly 14% of which are singletons. Sequencing input: blood. The rearrangement joins TRBV7-2 to TRBJ1-2; D gene uncertain. The sequence came from a man aged 25-45 years with Graves' hyperthyroidism that later progressed to Graves' ophthalmopathy. The DNA for the CDR3 is TGTGCCAGCAGCTTAGGGAGCACTTTCTATGGCTACACCTTC. Its protein is CASSLGSTFYGYTF.